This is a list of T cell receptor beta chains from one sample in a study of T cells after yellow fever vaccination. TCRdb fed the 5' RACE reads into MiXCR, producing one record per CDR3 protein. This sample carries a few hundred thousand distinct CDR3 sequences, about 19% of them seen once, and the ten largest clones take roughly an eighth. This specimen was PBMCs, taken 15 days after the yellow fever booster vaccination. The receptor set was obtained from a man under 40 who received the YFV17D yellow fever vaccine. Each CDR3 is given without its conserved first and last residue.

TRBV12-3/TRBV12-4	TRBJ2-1	ASSLVLAGGSSYNEQF
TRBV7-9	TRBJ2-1	ASSFVGGTGGEQF
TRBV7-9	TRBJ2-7	ASRGTLAGAYEQY
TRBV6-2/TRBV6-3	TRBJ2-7	ASSSATASGSEEQY
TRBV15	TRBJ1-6	ATSKIGDGISPLH
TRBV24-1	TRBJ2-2	ATSDSGTGSTGELF
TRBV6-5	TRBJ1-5	ASSYSWGQPQH
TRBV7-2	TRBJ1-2	ASYAKQGFYGYT
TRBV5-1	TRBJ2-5	ASSAVPGLAAETQY
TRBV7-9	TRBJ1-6	ASSLVGTLH
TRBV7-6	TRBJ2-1	ASSISGIKDEQF